This is a list of T cell receptor beta chains from one sample in a study of breast tumors, draining lymph nodes, adjacent tissues. TCRdb reprocessed the multiplex PCR reads with MiXCR, giving one entry per CDR3 protein. The table records about 15,000 distinct CDR3 sequences, 52% of them present only once. The sequenced material came from tumor-adjacent breast tissue. These receptors all stem from a female donor with breast cancer. Some clones in this sample may be carry-over from other donors' samples. Both conserved end residues are trimmed from each CDR3. Each record gives: V gene, D gene, J gene, CDR3 protein. D genes are given only for firm matches.

>TRBV4-2|-|TRBJ2-1
ASSQAAGMRVNEQF
>TRBV30|-|TRBJ1-6
AWSVWNSYNSPLH
>TRBV5-5|TRBD1|TRBJ1-6
ASSSDRANSPLH
>TRBV12-3/TRBV12-4|-|TRBJ1-1
ASSFGMGYAEAF
>TRBV30|-|TRBJ1-1
AWSVRLGAF
>TRBV7-2|-|TRBJ2-3
ASSFYICSAFLATGTDTQY
>TRBV6-2/TRBV6-3|TRBD1|TRBJ1-6
ASTHPGQESPLH
>TRBV20-1|-|TRBJ2-7
SARGAYGASEQY
>TRBV4-2|TRBD1|TRBJ2-1
ASSQDVGGVHNEQF
>TRBV6-2/TRBV6-3|-|TRBJ1-1
ASSVTGRYTEAF
>TRBV6-5|-|TRBJ2-1
ASSHSPSTYNEQF
>TRBV2|-|TRBJ2-7
ASSWGPYEQY
>TRBV20-1|-|TRBJ1-1
SAGTTNTEAF
>TRBV10-3|TRBD1|TRBJ1-1
AISESMLWGQQNTEAF
>TRBV30|-|TRBJ1-1
AWMLYTEAF
>TRBV20-1|-|TRBJ2-7
SASVSGTVREQY
>TRBV11-2|TRBD1|TRBJ1-5
ASVQGSFNQPQH
>TRBV7-9|-|TRBJ1-6
ASSLTVPSSYNSPLH
>TRBV14|-|TRBJ2-3
ASRGASGPADTQY
>TRBV4-1|TRBD2|TRBJ2-1
ASSQLTSGSGDEQF
>TRBV7-2|-|TRBJ2-7
ASSLAFRSYEQY
>TRBV29-1|TRBD2|TRBJ2-1
SVEGTSGQGNEQF
>TRBV7-2|-|TRBJ2-5
ASSFYPKRTETQY
>TRBV6-4|TRBD1|TRBJ1-6
ASSDRDRAGNSPLH
>TRBV6-1|-|TRBJ2-7
ASSEAAGNTYEQY
>TRBV2|TRBD2|TRBJ2-2
ASQRDYANTGELF
>TRBV2|-|TRBJ1-1
ASSETRVGTEAF
>TRBV5-5|TRBD1|TRBJ1-2
ASRGSGTGDNYGYT
>TRBV7-3|-|TRBJ2-7
ASSLNGGPYEQY
>TRBV27|-|TRBJ2-6
ASSLSSGANVLT
>TRBV18|TRBD2|TRBJ2-1
ASSPTTSGDENEQF
>TRBV18|TRBD2|TRBJ2-7
ASSPLTSELSYEQY
>TRBV2|TRBD1|TRBJ1-4
ASSEGMGQNEKLF
>TRBV12-3/TRBV12-4|-|TRBJ2-2
ASNPDWATGELF
>TRBV20-1|TRBD2|TRBJ2-1
SAPGGTSGSYNEQF
>TRBV6-1|TRBD2|TRBJ2-3
ASSEVLAGGTDTQY
>TRBV20-1|-|TRBJ1-2
GARPLVGGPPNYGYT
>TRBV28|-|TRBJ2-7
ASSLYPEQY
>TRBV7-9|TRBD2|TRBJ2-3
ASSLSRTSGSTDTQY
>TRBV2|TRBD2|TRBJ2-1
ASSRGLAGRLTYNEQF
>TRBV6-2/TRBV6-3|-|TRBJ2-3
ASSHSIDTQY
>TRBV12-3/TRBV12-4|TRBD2|TRBJ2-3
ASSLTSGTDTQY
>TRBV19|TRBD2|TRBJ2-5
ASSRRTSGRMGETQY
>TRBV28|-|TRBJ2-7
ASSLQVVPYEQY
>TRBV19|TRBD1|TRBJ2-1
ASIRDRGGNEQF
>TRBV19|-|TRBJ2-1
ATWGYNEQF
>TRBV7-2|TRBD2|TRBJ2-7
ASSTGTSGSYEQY
>TRBV7-2|-|TRBJ2-7
ASSLADGGPYEQY